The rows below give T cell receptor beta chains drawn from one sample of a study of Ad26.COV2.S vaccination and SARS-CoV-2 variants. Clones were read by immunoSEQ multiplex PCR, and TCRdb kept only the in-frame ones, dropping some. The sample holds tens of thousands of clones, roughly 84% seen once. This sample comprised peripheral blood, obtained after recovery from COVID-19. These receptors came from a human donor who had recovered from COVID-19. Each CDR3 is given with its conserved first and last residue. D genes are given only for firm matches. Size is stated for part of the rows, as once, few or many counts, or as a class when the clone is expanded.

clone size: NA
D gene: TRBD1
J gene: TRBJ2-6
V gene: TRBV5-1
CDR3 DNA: TGCGCCAGCGGCACCGGGACAGGAAGCTCTGGGGCCAACGTCCTGACTTTC
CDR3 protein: CASGTGTGSSGANVLTF

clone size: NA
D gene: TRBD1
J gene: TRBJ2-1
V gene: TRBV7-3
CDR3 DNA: TGTGCCAGCAGCTCCGGGACAGGGGGGAATGAGCAGTTCTTC
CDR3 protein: CASSSGTGGNEQFF

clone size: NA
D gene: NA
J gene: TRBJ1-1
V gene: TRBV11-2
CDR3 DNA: TGTGCCAGCAGCTTAGGTAGGACCACTGAAGCTTTCTTT
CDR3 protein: CASSLGRTTEAFF

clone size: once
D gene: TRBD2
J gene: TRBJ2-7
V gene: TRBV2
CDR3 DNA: TGTGCCAGCAGGGGAGCGGGAGGGCCTAACGAGCAGTACTTC
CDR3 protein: CASRGAGGPNEQYF

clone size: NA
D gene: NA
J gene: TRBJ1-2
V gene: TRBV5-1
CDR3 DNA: TGCGCCAGCAGCTTGCAAGACGCAAGCCTTAACTATGGCTACACCTTC
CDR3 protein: CASSLQDASLNYGYTF

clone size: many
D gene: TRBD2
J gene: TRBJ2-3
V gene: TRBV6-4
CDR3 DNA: TGTGCCAGCAGCCTAGCGGGAGTAAAAGATACGCAGTATTTT
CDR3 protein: CASSLAGVKDTQYF

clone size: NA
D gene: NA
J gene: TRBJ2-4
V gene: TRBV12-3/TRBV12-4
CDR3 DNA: TGTGCCAGCAGCCCAATAGCCAAAAACATTCAGTACTTC
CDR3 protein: CASSPIAKNIQYF

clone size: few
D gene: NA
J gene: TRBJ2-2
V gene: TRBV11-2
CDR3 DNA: TGTGCCAGCAGCTCGCGGGGGAACACCGGGGAGCTGTTTTTT
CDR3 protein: CASSSRGNTGELFF

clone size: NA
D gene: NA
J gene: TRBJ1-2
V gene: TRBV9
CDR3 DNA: TGTGCCAGCAGCCCCCGACAGTCTTATGGCTACACCTTC
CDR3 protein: CASSPRQSYGYTF

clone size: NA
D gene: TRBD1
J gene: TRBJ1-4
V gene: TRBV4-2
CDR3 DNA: TGTGCCAGCAGCCCTCGGGACAGGGAGGAGGAAAAACTGTTTTTT
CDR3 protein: CASSPRDREEEKLFF

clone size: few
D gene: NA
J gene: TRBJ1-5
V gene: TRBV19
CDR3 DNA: TGTGCCAGTAGGACAGAGCATTACAATCAGCCCCAGCATTTT
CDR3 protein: CASRTEHYNQPQHF

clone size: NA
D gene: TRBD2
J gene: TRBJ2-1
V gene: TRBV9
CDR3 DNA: TGTGCCAGCACCGTCGGGACTAGCGCAATCAATGAGCAGTTCTTC
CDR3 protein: CASTVGTSAINEQFF

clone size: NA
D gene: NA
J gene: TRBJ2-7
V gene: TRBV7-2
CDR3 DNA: TGTGCCAGCAGCCCCGGAACTAGTTCCTACGAGCAGTACTTC
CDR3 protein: CASSPGTSSYEQYF

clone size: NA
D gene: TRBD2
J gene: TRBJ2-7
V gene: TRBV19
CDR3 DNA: TGTGCCAGTAGTGCCGGCGGGAGCTCCTACGAGCAGTACTTC
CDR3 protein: CASSAGGSSYEQYF

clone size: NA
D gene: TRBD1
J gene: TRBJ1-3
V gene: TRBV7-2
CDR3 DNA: TGTGCCAGCAGCTTCACAGGGGGCGCGGGAAACACCATATATTTT
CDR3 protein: CASSFTGGAGNTIYF

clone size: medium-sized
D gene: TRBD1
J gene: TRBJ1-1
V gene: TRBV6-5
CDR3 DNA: TGTGCCAGCAGCCGACCGGGACAGGGGAACACTGAAGCTTTCTTT
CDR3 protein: CASSRPGQGNTEAFF

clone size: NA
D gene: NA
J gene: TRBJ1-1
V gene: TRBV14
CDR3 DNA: TGTGCCAGCAGCCAACCCTTGGGGGGAGAAGCTTTCTTT
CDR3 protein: CASSQPLGGEAFF

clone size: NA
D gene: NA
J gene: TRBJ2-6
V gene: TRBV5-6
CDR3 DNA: TGTGCCAGCAGTCCCCAGGGGTTGGGGGCCAACGTCCTGACTTTC
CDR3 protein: CASSPQGLGANVLTF

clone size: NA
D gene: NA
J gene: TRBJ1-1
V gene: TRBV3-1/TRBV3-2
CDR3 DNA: TGTGCCAGCAGCCGAAGATTGGGGAACACTGAAGCTTTCTTT
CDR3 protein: CASSRRLGNTEAFF

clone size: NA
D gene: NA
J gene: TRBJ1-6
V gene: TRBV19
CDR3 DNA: TGTGCCAGTAGTCGCCGGGACCCTAGTCCCAATTCACCCCTCCACTTT
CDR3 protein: CASSRRDPSPNSPLHF

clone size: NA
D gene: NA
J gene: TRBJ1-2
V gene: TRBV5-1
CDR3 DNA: TGCGCCAGCAGCTTACAGGACACGGGGGGCCTCTATGGCTACACCTTC
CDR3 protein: CASSLQDTGGLYGYTF

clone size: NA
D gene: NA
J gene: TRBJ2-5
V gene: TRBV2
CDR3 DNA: TGTGCCACAACATTACAAATCCAAGAGACCCAGTACTTC
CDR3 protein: CATTLQIQETQYF

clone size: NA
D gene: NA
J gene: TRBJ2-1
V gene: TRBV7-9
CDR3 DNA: TGTGCCAGCAGTGTAGTGGGGCTAAATGAGCAGTTCTTC
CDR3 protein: CASSVVGLNEQFF

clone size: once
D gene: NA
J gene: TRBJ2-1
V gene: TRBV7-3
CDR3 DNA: TGTGCCAGCAGCCAAGCCCCCGCAGGGTTTAATGAGCAGTTCTTC
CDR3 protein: CASSQAPAGFNEQFF

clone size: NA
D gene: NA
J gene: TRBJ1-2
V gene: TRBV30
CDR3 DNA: TGTGCCTGGAGTCTTCAAAACTATGGCTACACCTTC
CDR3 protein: CAWSLQNYGYTF

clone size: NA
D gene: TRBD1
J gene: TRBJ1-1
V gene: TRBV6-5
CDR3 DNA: TGTGCCAGCAGGGCCGGGACAGGGAACACTGAAGCTTTCTTT
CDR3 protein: CASRAGTGNTEAFF

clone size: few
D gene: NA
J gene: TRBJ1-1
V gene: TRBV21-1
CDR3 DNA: TGTGCCAGCAGCAAAGAAGGGAGCGTCAACACTGAAGCTTTCTTT
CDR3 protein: CASSKEGSVNTEAFF

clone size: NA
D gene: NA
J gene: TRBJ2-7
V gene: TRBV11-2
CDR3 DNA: TGTGCCAGCACCAAGATGGGACTCTACGAGCAGTACTTC
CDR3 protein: CASTKMGLYEQYF

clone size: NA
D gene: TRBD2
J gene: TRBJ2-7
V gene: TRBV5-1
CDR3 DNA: TGCGCCAGCAGCCTGGCGGGAGGTGGGGGCGAGCAGTACTTC
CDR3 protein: CASSLAGGGGEQYF

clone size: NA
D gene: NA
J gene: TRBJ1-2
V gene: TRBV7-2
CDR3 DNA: TGTGCCAGCAGCTTTTCTAGCTATGGCTACACCTTC
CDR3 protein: CASSFSSYGYTF

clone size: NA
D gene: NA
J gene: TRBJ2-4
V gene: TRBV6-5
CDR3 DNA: TGTGCCAGCAGTCCGGAACTCCGGGACATTCAGTACTTC
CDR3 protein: CASSPELRDIQYF

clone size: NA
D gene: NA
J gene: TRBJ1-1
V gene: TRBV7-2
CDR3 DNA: TGTGCCAGCAGCGTGGACATCGCCGGGCCTGAAGCTTTCTTT
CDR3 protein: CASSVDIAGPEAFF

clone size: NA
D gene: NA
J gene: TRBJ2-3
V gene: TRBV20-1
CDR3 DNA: TGCAGTGCTAGCTTCGGAGATACGCAGTATTTT
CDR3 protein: CSASFGDTQYF

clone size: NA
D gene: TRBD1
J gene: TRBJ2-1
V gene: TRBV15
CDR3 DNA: TGTGCCACCAGCAGAGTTAGTCAACAGGGGATCTACAATGAGCAGTTCTTC
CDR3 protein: CATSRVSQQGIYNEQFF

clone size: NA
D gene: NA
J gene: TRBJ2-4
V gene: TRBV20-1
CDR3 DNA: TGCAGTGCTAGTATAGGAGGAATAGCCAAAAACATTCAGTACTTC
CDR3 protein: CSASIGGIAKNIQYF

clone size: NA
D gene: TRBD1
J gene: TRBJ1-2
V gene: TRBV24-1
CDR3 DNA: TGTGCCACCAGTGATTCCCGGACAGGGGAAGGCTATGGCTACACCTTC
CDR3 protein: CATSDSRTGEGYGYTF

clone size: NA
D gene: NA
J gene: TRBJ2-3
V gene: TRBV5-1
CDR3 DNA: TGCGCCAGCAGGAGGGGGGAGGTTGATGATACGCAGTATTTT
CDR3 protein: CASRRGEVDDTQYF

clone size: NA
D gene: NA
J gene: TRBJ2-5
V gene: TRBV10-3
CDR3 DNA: TGTGCCACTAGGTCCCTCGAAGGCGAGACCCAGTACTTC
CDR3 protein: CATRSLEGETQYF

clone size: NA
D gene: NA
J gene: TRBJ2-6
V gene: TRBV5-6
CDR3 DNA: TGTGCCAGCAGCCTCGGGCGATCTGGGGCCAACGTCCTGACTTTC
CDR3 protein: CASSLGRSGANVLTF

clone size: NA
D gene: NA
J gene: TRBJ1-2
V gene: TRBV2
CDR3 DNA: TGTGCCAGCAGCCCGGGACCGCGGTATGGCTACACCTTC
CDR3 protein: CASSPGPRYGYTF

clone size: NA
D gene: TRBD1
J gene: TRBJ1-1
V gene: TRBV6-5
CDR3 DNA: TGTGCCAGCAGCCTGTCAACAGGGGCGAACACTGAAGCTTTCTTT
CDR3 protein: CASSLSTGANTEAFF

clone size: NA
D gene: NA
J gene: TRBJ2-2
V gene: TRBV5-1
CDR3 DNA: TGCGCCAGCAGCTTGGTGAGGACCGGGGAGCTGTTTTTT
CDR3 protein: CASSLVRTGELFF

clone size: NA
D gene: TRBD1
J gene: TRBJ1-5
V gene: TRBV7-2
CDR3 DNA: TGTGCCAGCAGCAACCCCCCCCCGATCACAGGGGAGAGTCAGCCCCAGCATTTT
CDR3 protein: CASSNPPPITGESQPQHF

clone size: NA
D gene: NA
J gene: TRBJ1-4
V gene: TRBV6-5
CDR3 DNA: TGTGCCAGCAGTTCAGCGAAGGAAGAAAAACTGTTTTTT
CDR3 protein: CASSSAKEEKLFF

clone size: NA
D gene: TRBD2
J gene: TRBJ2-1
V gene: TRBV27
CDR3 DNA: TGTGCCAGCGGGCCCCTCAGTTTGATCGGGACTAGGGAGTACAATGAGCAGTTCTTC
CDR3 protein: CASGPLSLIGTREYNEQFF

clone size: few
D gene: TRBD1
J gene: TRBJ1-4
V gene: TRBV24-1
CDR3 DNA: TGTGCCACCAGTGATCCCGGGACAGGGGATAAAAGTGAAAAACTGTTTTTT
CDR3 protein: CATSDPGTGDKSEKLFF

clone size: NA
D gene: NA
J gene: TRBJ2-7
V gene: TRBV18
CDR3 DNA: TGTGCCAGCTCACCGTCAAGGTTAGACGAGCAGTACTTC
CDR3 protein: CASSPSRLDEQYF

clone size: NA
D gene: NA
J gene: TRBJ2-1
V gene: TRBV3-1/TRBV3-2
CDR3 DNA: TGTGCCAGCAGCCCAGAGGACTTTTGGGAGCAGTTCTTC
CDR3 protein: CASSPEDFWEQFF